This entry lists 28 T cell receptor beta chains sequenced from one sample in a study of neurological immune-mediated disorders. TCRdb independently ran MiXCR on the 5' RACE reads; one entry per CDR3 protein. Here the sample spans tens of thousands of distinct CDR3 sequences, 4% being singletons. Material for sequencing was CD4+ T cells from blood. These receptors were obtained from a woman between 40 and 50 years old with multiple sclerosis.

At least ten counts were recorded for this clonotype. V and J are TRBV4-1 and TRBJ2-2; 9 bases map to TRBD2. Trimming removed 2 bases from V and 6 bases from J; junction bases left unmatched: 10. CDR1 is MGHRA, CDR2 YSYEKL, per germline. This CDR3 has 17 amino acids. This CDR3 reads CASSQPTSGSRSGELFF. In DNA, the CDR3 is TGCGCCAGCAGCCAACCGACTAGCGGTTCCCGGTCCGGGGAGCTGTTTTTT.

This clonotype was detected many times. Here the CDR3 DNA reads TGTGCCAGCGGAGGGGGCGCAGTTAACACCATATATTTT. It encodes CASGGGAVNTIYF. The J gene is TRBJ1-3, the V gene TRBV6-5; 7 bases line up with TRBD1. The CDR3 has 13 amino acids. The junction had 8 bases not matched to a gene; V was cut back by 8 bases and J by 7 bases. Germline lookup yields CDR1 MNHEY and CDR2 SVGAGI.

This clonotype was counted ten times or more. The chain links TRBV24-1 to TRBJ2-1, with TRBD2 matching 10 bases. Germline CDR1 KGHDR, CDR2 SFDVKD. V shed 4 bases and J 12 bases; nucleotides not matched to a gene: 11. The CDR3 covers 15 residues. The CDR3 region is CATSDPGLAGARQFF. CDR3 nucleotide sequence: TGTGCCACCAGTGACCCGGGGCTAGCGGGGGCACGGCAGTTCTTC.

This clonotype was counted at least ten times. CDR3 nucleotides: TGTGCCAGCAGCTTAGCTGGGGAAGATACGCAGTATTTT. The encoded protein is CASSLAGEDTQYF. This sequence joins TRBV7-3 and TRBJ2-3; D gene uncertain. The germline CDR1 and CDR2 sequences are SGHTA and FQGTGA. Trimming pared 2 bases from V and 5 bases from J, leaving 8 bases between. The CDR3 has 13 residues.

This clonotype was detected ten times or more. The V call is TRBV27, the J call TRBJ2-7; D unclear. V lost 3 bases, J lost 6 bases, and 15 bases lay in between. The CDR3 length is 14 residues. Germline CDR1 is MNHEY and CDR2 is SMNVEV (reference sequence). CDR3: CASSLDQNYGEQYF. DNA for the CDR3: TGTGCCAGCAGTTTGGACCAAAATTATGGCGAGCAGTACTTC.

With respect to this clonotype: One end of the junction fails to match germline, which may point to a read error. V gene TRBV27 combines with J gene TRBJ2-7, with 9 positions matching TRBD1. This CDR3 contains 16 residues. Germline CDR1 reads MNHEY; CDR2 reads SMNVEV (reference sequence). This CDR3 is CASSPGTGISSYKQYF. CDR3 nucleotides: TGTGCCAGTAGTCCCGGGACAGGGATCAGCTCCTACAAGCAGTACTTC.

This clonotype occurred many times. The CDR3 nucleotides are TGCAGCGCCCGACGGGACAGGCAGTATTTT. It specifies CSARRDRQYF. The chain employs TRBV29-1 and TRBJ2-3; the match to TRBD1 covers 7 bases. Trimming cost V 7 bases and J 11 bases; bases outside gene matches: 6. The CDR3 has 10 residues. Germline V gives CDR1 SQVTM, CDR2 ANQGSEA.

This clonotype was counted ten times or more. The genes are TRBV3-1 and TRBJ2-1; D is perhaps TRBD1 (6 bases). Trimming pared 8 bases from V and 10 bases from J, leaving 24 bases between. Germline V gene lookup returns CDR1 LGHDT and CDR2 YNNKEL (reference sequence). CDR3 length equals 15 residues. In DNA form, the CDR3 reads TGTGCCAGCGGACTCGTTAGAGGGGGATGGATCGAGCAGTTCTTC. This sequence encodes CASGLVRGGWIEQFF.

In this sample, this clonotype turned up many times. This rearrangement joins TRBV20-1 to TRBJ2-7; D ambiguous. V was shortened by 2 bases and J by 0 bases, with 23 bases between the two germline ends. Germline CDR1 reads DFQATT; CDR2 reads SNEGSKA (reference sequence). The CDR3 totals 18 residues. The CDR3 nucleotides read TGCAGTGCTAGAATAGGACGGAATTTAAAGGCCAGCTCCTACGAGCAGTACTTC. This translates into CSARIGRNLKASSYEQYF.

In its sample, this clonotype was seen many times. The rearrangement uses TRBV10-3 and TRBJ2-5; TRBD2 aligns across 12 bases. The germline CDR1 and CDR2 sequences are ENHRY and SYGVKD. CDR3 length: 18 residues. Germline trimming cut 3 bases from V and 4 bases from J; bases unmatched to any gene: 12. The CDR3 DNA is TGTGCCATCAGTGATAGGCTCTCTAGCGGGGGGGCCGGAGAGACCCAGTACTTC. It translates to CAISDRLSSGGAGETQYF.

This clonotype was detected many times. The J gene is TRBJ2-2, the V gene TRBV2; 7 nucleotides line up with TRBD1. This CDR3 spans 16 amino acids. V shed 6 bases and J 3 bases; nucleotides not matched to a gene: 10. Germline loops: CDR1 SNHLY, CDR2 FYNNEI. CDR3 DNA: TGTGCCAGCAGCTTGACCGGGACAGTTTACACCGGGGAGCTGTTTTTT. Translated, it gives CASSLTGTVYTGELFF.

This clonotype showed up many times. The rearrangement joins TRBV5-1 to TRBJ2-5, with 7 positions matching TRBD1. CDR1 SGHRS and CDR2 YFSETQ come from the germline V gene. The CDR3 length is 16 residues. V lost 0 bases to trimming and J lost 5 bases; unmatched junction nucleotides: 10. The CDR3 nucleotides are TGCGCCAGCAGCTTGGAGGCTGCAGGGGGAGTGGAGACCCAGTACTTC. It yields the protein CASSLEAAGGVETQYF.

This clonotype showed up many times. The chain uses TRBV24-1 and TRBJ2-2; no reliable D call. Trimming took off 2 bases at V and 4 bases at J, with 4 bases between the two ends. This CDR3 region has 13 residues. Per germline, CDR1 KGHDR and CDR2 SFDVKD. CDR3 bases: TGTGCCACCAGTGATTCAGCCACCGGGGAGCTGTTTTTT. Protein: CATSDSATGELFF.

This chain links TRBV4-1 with TRBJ1-5; D remains ambiguous. The V end lost 0 bases, the J end lost 7 bases, and 7 bases lay between the germline ends. The CDR3 sequence is 13 residues long. CDR1 is MGHRA, CDR2 YSYEKL, per germline. The DNA for the CDR3 is TGCGCCAGCAGCCAAGAACAAGGACAGCCCCAGCATTTT. This gives the protein CASSQEQGQPQHF.

On this clonotype itself: One end of the junction does not line up with germline, which may come from a read error. The rearrangement joins TRBV6-6 to TRBJ2-7, with TRBD1 identical over 9 bases. Germline-derived CDR1 and CDR2 are MNHNY and SVGAGI (reference sequence). This CDR3 is built from 14 residues. In nucleotides, the CDR3 is TGTGCCACCAGTTCCGGGACAGGGTTCTACGAGCAGTACTTC. Protein sequence: CATSSGTGFYEQYF.

In this sample, this clonotype turned up many times. This chain connects TRBV7-8 to TRBJ1-1; D is unclear. V lost 1 base, J lost 2 bases, and 8 bases lay in between. This CDR3 contains 14 residues. Germline V gene lookup returns CDR1 SGHVS and CDR2 FQNEAQ. The CDR3 DNA is TGTGCCAGCAGCTTAGGAATGGCAAACACTGAAGCTTTCTTT. Its translation is CASSLGMANTEAFF.

This clonotype appeared many times. The V and J genes are TRBV18 and TRBJ2-5; 10 bases fit TRBD2. The germline CDR1 and CDR2 sequences are KGHSH and LQKENI. V lost 5 bases and J lost 2; bases outside the gene matches: 8. The CDR3 runs to 16 residues. This chain's CDR3 is CASSLSTSGAQETQYF. For the CDR3, the DNA is TGTGCCAGCTCATTAAGTACTAGCGGGGCTCAAGAGACCCAGTACTTC.

This clonotype was counted ten times or more. The chain is built from TRBV5-8 and TRBJ1-1; 10 nucleotides line up with TRBD1. The CDR3 length is 14 residues. V shed 5 bases, J shed 4 bases, and the junction held 5 bases outside the gene matches. Per germline, CDR1 SGHTS and CDR2 YDEGEE. This chain's CDR3 is CASRVGQGGTEAFF. The CDR3 DNA is TGTGCCAGCAGGGTAGGACAGGGGGGCACTGAAGCTTTCTTT.

The sample holds many counts of this clonotype. The V gene is TRBV7-8, the J gene TRBJ2-1; D remains ambiguous. The CDR3 contains 13 residues. Germline V gene data show CDR1 as SGHVS and CDR2 as FQNEAQ. Trimming shortened V by 0 bases and J by 3 bases, and 3 bases separated the two germline ends. The CDR3 sequence is CASSLAIYNEQFF. The CDR3 DNA reads as TGTGCCAGCAGCTTAGCTATCTACAATGAGCAGTTCTTC.

This clonotype was observed many times. The chain is built from TRBV10-3 and TRBJ1-2; no clear D. Between the trimmed V and J ends, which lost 6 bases and 5 bases, there was a span of 13 bases. This CDR3 has 13 residues. The germline V gene encodes CDR1 ENHRY and CDR2 SYGVKD. The CDR3: CAISVVGRYGYTF. Written as DNA, the CDR3 is TGTGCCATCAGCGTGGTGGGAAGATATGGCTACACCTTC.

There are many counts of this clonotype. The V gene is TRBV20-1, the J gene TRBJ2-2, with D hard to call. The length of the CDR3 is 13 residues. V lost 5 bases to trimming and J lost 5 bases, with 12 bases between them. Germline V gene sequence: CDR1 DFQATT, CDR2 SNEGSKA (reference sequence). CDR3 nucleotides: TGCAGTGCTGGCAGACCCGATACCGGGGAGCTGTTTTTT. It is translated as CSAGRPDTGELFF.

This clonotype was recorded at least ten times. The gene calls are TRBV11-2 and TRBJ1-2, with D perhaps matching TRBD1 (6 bases). This CDR3 is 15 amino acids long. V shed 3 bases and J shed 4 bases, with 15 bases lying between them. Germline V gene data show CDR1 as SGHAT and CDR2 as FQNNGV. CDR3 coding DNA: TGTGCCAGCAGCTTGGGTGACAGGTTTGGCTATGGCTACACCTTC. The encoded protein is CASSLGDRFGYGYTF.

This clonotype was seen at least ten times. This chain connects TRBV6-2 or TRBV6-3 to TRBJ1-4; 7 bases are shared with TRBD1. Per the germline V gene, CDR1 is MNHEY and CDR2 is SVGEGT. With 8 bases clipped from V and 4 bases from J, the junction kept 10 bases outside the gene matches. This CDR3 comprises 15 residues. For the CDR3, the DNA is TGTGCCAGCCACCAATCGACAGGGATTAATGAAAAACTGTTTTTT. Translating it yields CASHQSTGINEKLFF.

This clonotype has ten or more counts. This sequence joins TRBV5-1 and TRBJ2-7; 9 nucleotides agree with TRBD1. Germline CDR1 SGHRS, CDR2 YFSETQ. The CDR3 consists of 15 residues. V dropped 5 bases and J dropped 3; count of bases not matched to a gene: 9. Written as DNA, the CDR3 is TGCGCCAGCAGTAGGGACAGGGAACCCCTCTACGAGCAGTACTTC. Encoded protein: CASSRDREPLYEQYF.

Many counts were recorded for this clonotype. V and J are TRBV3-1 and TRBJ1-6, with a weak D call TRBD1 (5 bases). Germline-derived CDR1 and CDR2 are LGHDT and YNNKEL (reference sequence). The V gene lost 4 bases and the J gene lost 4 bases, with 17 bases spanning the gap. The CDR3 runs to 17 residues. Here the CDR3 reads CASSRDYWDPYNSPLHF. CDR3 coding DNA: TGTGCCAGCAGCCGAGATTACTGGGACCCTTATAATTCACCCCTCCACTTT.

This clonotype was recorded many times. The chain combines TRBV5-1 with TRBJ2-7; TRBD1 matches 8 bases. Germline CDR1 is SGHRS and CDR2 is YFSETQ. V dropped 2 bases and J dropped 4; count of bases not matched to a gene: 2. The CDR3 consists of 13 residues. The CDR3 is CASSFRQGYEQYF. CDR3 coding DNA: TGCGCCAGCAGCTTTCGACAGGGGTACGAGCAGTACTTC.

This clonotype appeared many times. V gene TRBV7-2 combines with J gene TRBJ2-2, with TRBD2 identical over 12 bases. J was trimmed by 3 bases and V by 4 bases; bases with no gene match: 3. The CDR3 spans 16 residues. Germline CDR1 reads SGHTA; CDR2 reads FQGNSA. CDR3 residues: CASSSRLAGDTGELFF. CDR3 in DNA: TGTGCCAGCAGCTCTCGACTAGCGGGGGACACCGGGGAGCTGTTTTTT.

This clonotype was recorded many times. The rearrangement uses TRBV3-1 and TRBJ1-5; D is perhaps TRBD1 (5 bases). The V gene lost 6 bases and the J gene lost 6 bases, with 15 bases spanning the gap. Germline values: CDR1 LGHDT, CDR2 YNNKEL (reference sequence). There are 14 residues in the CDR3. CDR3 residues: CASRIEGVGQPQHF. The CDR3 coding sequence is TGTGCCAGCAGAATAGAAGGGGTAGGTCAGCCCCAGCATTTT.